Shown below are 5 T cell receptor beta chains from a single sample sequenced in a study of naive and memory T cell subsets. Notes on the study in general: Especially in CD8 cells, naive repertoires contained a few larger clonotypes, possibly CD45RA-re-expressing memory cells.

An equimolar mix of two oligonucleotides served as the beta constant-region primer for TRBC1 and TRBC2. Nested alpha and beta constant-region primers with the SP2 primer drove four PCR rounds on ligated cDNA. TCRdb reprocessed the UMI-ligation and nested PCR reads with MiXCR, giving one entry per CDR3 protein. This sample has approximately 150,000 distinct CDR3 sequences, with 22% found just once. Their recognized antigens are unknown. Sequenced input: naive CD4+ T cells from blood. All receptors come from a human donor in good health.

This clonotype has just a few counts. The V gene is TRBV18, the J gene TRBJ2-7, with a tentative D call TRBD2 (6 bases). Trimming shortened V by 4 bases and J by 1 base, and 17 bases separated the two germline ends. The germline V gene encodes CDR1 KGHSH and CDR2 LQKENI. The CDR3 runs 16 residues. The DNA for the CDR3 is TGTGCCAGCTCACTCCTCGGGGGAGGTATGTCCTACGAGCAGTACTTC. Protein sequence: CASSLLGGGMSYEQYF.

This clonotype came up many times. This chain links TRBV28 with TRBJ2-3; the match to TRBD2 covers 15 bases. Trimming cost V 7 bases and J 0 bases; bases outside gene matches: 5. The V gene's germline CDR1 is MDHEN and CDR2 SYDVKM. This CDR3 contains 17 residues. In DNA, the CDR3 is TGTGCCAGCAAGGGGACTAGCGGGAGGACTAGCACAGATACGCAGTATTTT. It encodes CASKGTSGRTSTDTQYF.

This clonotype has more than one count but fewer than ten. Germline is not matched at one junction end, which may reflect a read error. CDR3 amino acids: CASRSGREQHF. DNA of the CDR3: TGCGCCAGCCGATCGGGGCGGGAGCAACATTTT. The V and J genes are TRBV5-1 and TRBJ2-3, with 7 nucleotides matching TRBD2. There are 11 residues in the CDR3. Germline V gene data show CDR1 as SGHRS and CDR2 as YFSETQ.

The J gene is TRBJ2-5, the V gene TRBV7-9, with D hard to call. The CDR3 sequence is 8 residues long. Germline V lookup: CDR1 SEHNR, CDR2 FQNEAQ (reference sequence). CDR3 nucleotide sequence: TGTGCGACGAAGACCCAGTACTTC. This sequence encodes CATKTQYF.

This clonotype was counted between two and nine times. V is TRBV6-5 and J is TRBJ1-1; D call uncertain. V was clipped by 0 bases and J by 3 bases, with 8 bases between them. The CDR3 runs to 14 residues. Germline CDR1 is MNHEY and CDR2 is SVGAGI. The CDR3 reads CASSYSQVYTEAFF. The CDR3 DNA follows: TGTGCCAGCAGTTACTCTCAGGTTTACACTGAAGCTTTCTTT.